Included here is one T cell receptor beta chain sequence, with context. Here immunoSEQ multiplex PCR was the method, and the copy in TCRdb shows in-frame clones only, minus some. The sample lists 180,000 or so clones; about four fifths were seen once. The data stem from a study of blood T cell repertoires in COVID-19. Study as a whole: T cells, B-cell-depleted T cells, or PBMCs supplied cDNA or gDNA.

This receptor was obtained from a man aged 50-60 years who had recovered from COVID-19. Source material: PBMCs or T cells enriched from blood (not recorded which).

CDR3 region: CASSLTGEGQAFF. The CDR3 DNA reads TGTGCCAGCAGCCTCACTGGGGAGGGGCAAGCTTTCTTT. V gene TRBV12-3 or TRBV12-4 combines with J gene TRBJ1-1, with D possibly TRBD1 on 5 matching bases. V was pared by 6 bases and J by 9 bases, with 17 bases between. The CDR3 totals 13 residues.